The clone carrying this TCR beta chain has more than one count but fewer than ten. Trimming at V came to 6 bases and at J to 5 bases, leaving 8 bases not matched to a gene. The CDR3 covers 13 residues. Germline values: CDR1 DFQATT, CDR2 SNEGSKA (reference sequence). This entry belongs to a study of early T cells in non-severe SARS-CoV-2 infection. MiXCR, run by TCRdb on the 5' RACE reads, gives a single entry per CDR3 protein. This table has some 88,000 distinct CDR3 sequences, around 17% appearing once. This chain joins TRBV20-1 and TRBJ2-3, with 7 bases fitting TRBD2. This specimen consisted of whole blood, obtained at baseline. The clonotype originates from an adult who was a healthcare worker with PCR-confirmed SARS-CoV-2 infection or an uninfected control (not recorded which). CDR3 sequence reads: CSANDGGKDTQYF. CDR3 coding DNA: TGCAGTGCCAACGACGGGGGGAAAGATACGCAGTATTTT.